This T cell receptor (beta chain) was sequenced during a study of cytomegalovirus exposure and HLA in healthy donors. Study-wide findings and caveats: Later work associated 17,000 or so TCR beta sequences with HLA alleles at 0.05 false discovery rate. Analysis was carried out at a later point, and it linked a missense DCLRE1C variant to TCR beta V- and J-gene trimming.

This clone has more than one count but fewer than ten. What it recognizes is unknown. Primers for the PCR totalled 60 Vbeta and 13 Jbeta. Method: immunoSEQ multiplex PCR; TCRdb's copy keeps in-frame clones and lacks some. The sample lists around 180,000 clones, approximately 71% occurring once. This CDR3 is 15 amino acids long. Deletions cut 0 bases from V and 4 bases from J, with 15 bases between. Germline CDR1 is GTSNPN and CDR2 is SVGIG (reference sequence). Sequencing was done on a sample of PBMCs. The receptor was isolated from a girl aged 10 to 17 in good health and CMV-seronegative. This chain uses TRBV30 with TRBJ1-2; D unclear. The CDR3 is CAWSVLSGHRYGYTF. The CDR3 DNA reads as TGTGCCTGGAGTGTACTGTCAGGCCACCGCTATGGCTACACCTTC. Filled out from reference TRBV30 and TRBJ1-2, the complete variable domain reads SQTIHQWPATLVQPVGSPLSLECTVEGTSNPNLYWYRQAAGRGLQLLFYSVGIGQISSEVPQNLSASRPQDRQFILSSKKLLLSDSGFYLCAWSVLSGHRYGYTFGSGTRLTVV.